This T cell receptor (beta chain) was sequenced for a study of Tregs in tolerant kidney transplant recipients (dated by TCRdb to about 2019). For the wider study: The transplants used related donors with nonmyeloablative bone marrow transplantation, and mixed chimerism in the human trials was transient. The study applied TCRbeta sequencing to find donor-specific regulatory T cells before combined kidney and bone marrow transplantation and then followed those same cells after transplant. Results and caveats for the whole study, not just this receptor: The most biologically relevant and donor-specific TCRbeta repertoire appeared to be identified by expanding Tregs with activated donor B cells. The study was constrained by small patient numbers, and validation of the findings is required in larger populations and under other immunosuppression protocols. PCR primers changed over time for some patients, so nucleotide-level comparison across those patients' samples was not possible. Donor-specific Treg expansion exceeded global Treg expansion in tolerant patients, suggesting antigen-driven rather than nonspecific expansion. Biological reproducibility was not directly addressed, though technical replication error appeared minimal.

For TCRbeta CDR3 sequencing, genomic DNA from the sorted cells was extracted using the QIAGEN DNeasy Blood and Tissue Kit. High-throughput TCRbeta CDR3 sequencing, which included PCR amplification with bias correction and internal controls, was done commercially through immunoSEQ. In the paper's pipeline: Unique productive TCRbeta sequences were defined by CDR3 nucleotide sequence when primers matched and otherwise by CDR3 amino acid sequence together with Vbeta and Jbeta genes. To correct sorting error, sequences shared between sorted populations at a frequency ratio of 2:1 or less were removed; the rest were assigned to the higher population. A sequence was defined as donor-reactive if the sequence was expanded at least 5-fold in CFSE-low cells compared with unstimulated cells and had a frequency of at least 0.01% in CFSE-low cells. Jensen-Shannon divergence calculated on the top 100 TCRbeta sequences ranked by frequency was used to measure repertoire divergence. For any sample with multiple sequencing runs, sorting error was corrected in each run separately before the runs were pooled. TCRdb re-hosts the immuneACCESS table, in-frame sequences only. Its copies lack some clones; in the studies checked, an unresolved V gene accounts for under half of them, and the cause for the rest is not known. Clonal size and the V and J genes are those of that table, whereas D and trimming came from the DNA. This sample gives fewer than 80,000 clones in total; 95% to 98% of them show up just once. Of the sample, around 0.34% falls within the top ten clones.

The CDR3 has 15 amino acids, counting the end cysteine and phenylalanine. Left in the record is the CDR3 DNA by itself, 45 bases read in frame from the first base. Taken from the germline V gene, the CDR1 and CDR2 loops are SGHTA and FQGNSA. V and J lose 1 base and 10 bases, and a span of 19 bases separates them. In regard to this clone: This receptor's antigen is unknown. No base-level quality is on record; no much larger clone is a single base apart.

The meaning of the sample's time point label: blood sample drawn before combined kidney and bone marrow transplant. Thawed PBMCs were FACS-sorted into unstimulated Tregs (CD4+CD25+CD127-), CD4+ non-Tregs (CD4+CD25-), CD4 cells and CD8 cells. Prior to Treg sorting, thawed PBMCs were rested overnight at 37 degrees C with around 210 IU/ml IL-2. The patients were a handful of recipients of combined kidney and bone marrow transplants from the ITN036ST trial, and samples were available only for these trial subjects. Healthy control blood was separated into PBMCs by Ficoll density gradient and cryopreserved, and patient PBMCs were collected both before and after transplant.

The material was Tregs from blood, obtained before the transplant. The sequence joins TRBV7-2 to TRBJ1-1; tentative D gene TRBD1, with 6 bases matching. The clonotype originates from a human donor who received a combined kidney and bone marrow transplant. DNA sequence: TGTGCCAGCAGCTTAGAAGTCAGGGGTTTTAGTAGAGCTTTCTTT. This gives the protein CASSLEVRGFSRAFF.